One and the same sample provided the 28 T cell receptor beta chains below, sequenced in a study of beta chain features in type 1 diabetes. The study reverse transcribed the entire isolated RNA, so it sequenced expressed TCRB transcripts. Some clones are missing from TCRdb's copy, which holds only in-frame ones; the method was immunoSEQ multiplex PCR. This table holds about 250,000 clones, roughly 15% found once. The sequenced sample was naive CD4+ T cells from blood. The receptors were gathered from a woman between 40 and 55 years old in good health.

This clone was counted a few times. The J gene is TRBJ2-4, the V gene TRBV5-1; 7 positions match TRBD1. The CDR3 covers 15 residues. V shed 4 bases, J shed 0 bases, and the junction held 4 bases outside the gene matches. CDR1 is SGHRS, CDR2 YFSETQ, per germline. CDR3 sequence (DNA): TGCGCCAGCAGCCCGGACAGGCTAGCCAAAAACATTCAGTACTTC. This encodes CASSPDRLAKNIQYF. The variable domain in full, completed from reference TRBV5-1 and TRBJ2-4, reads KAGVTQTPRYLIKTRGQQVTLSCSPISGHRSVSWYQQTPGQGLQFLFEYFSETQRNKGNFPGRFSGRQFSNSRSEMNVSTLELGDSALYLCASSPDRLAKNIQYFGAGTRLSVL.

The V gene is TRBV7-9, the J gene TRBJ2-2; D is possibly TRBD2 (6 bases). Looked up from germline, CDR1 is SEHNR and CDR2 is FQNEAQ (reference sequence). The CDR3 spans 17 residues. Trimming took 2 bases from V and 5 from J, leaving 18 bases between them. CDR3 sequence (DNA): TGTGCCAGCAGCTTATGGGGGGTTACCCCTGCGACCGGGGAGCTGTTTTTT. The encoded protein is CASSLWGVTPATGELFF.

Only a few counts were recorded for this clone. The chain has TRBV5-4 and TRBJ1-6, with 8 bases matching TRBD1. V was pared by 4 bases and J by 4 bases, with 7 bases of the junction left unmatched. Per the germline V gene, CDR1 is SGHNT and CDR2 is YYREEE (reference sequence). The CDR3 loop spans 16 amino acids. The CDR3 nucleotides read TGTGCCAGCAGCACCGGACAGGGCTATTATAATTCACCCCTCCACTTT. It encodes CASSTGQGYYNSPLHF.

The rearrangement joins TRBV7-2 to TRBJ2-7; unclear D gene. Germline CDR1 reads SGHTA; CDR2 reads FQGNSA. The V gene lost 5 bases and the J gene lost 3 bases, with 14 bases spanning the gap. The length of the CDR3 is 14 residues. CDR3 loop: CASSLPTLFYEQYF. Here the CDR3 DNA reads TGTGCCAGCAGCCTTCCGACTCTTTTCTACGAGCAGTACTTC.

The chain carries TRBV5-1 and TRBJ1-4; 9 positions agree with TRBD1. The CDR3 spans 16 residues. Germline assignment: CDR1 SGHRS and CDR2 YFSETQ. V dropped 4 bases and J dropped 6; count of bases not matched to a gene: 10. The CDR3 DNA sequence: TGCGCCAGCAGCCAGGGCCCGGGACAGGGCTATGAAAAACTGTTTTTT. Translation gives CASSQGPGQGYEKLFF.

The chain combines TRBV5-1 with TRBJ2-7; 11 nucleotides align to TRBD1. Germline V gene sequence: CDR1 SGHRS, CDR2 YFSETQ. The CDR3 runs 16 residues. The V gene end was trimmed by 5 bases and the J gene end by 3 bases; junction bases not matched to a gene: 10. The chain's CDR3 is CASRPGQGARDYEQYF. CDR3 DNA sequence: TGCGCCAGCAGGCCCGGACAGGGGGCGCGGGACTACGAGCAGTACTTC.

This clone was detected a few times. The chain combines TRBV18 with TRBJ1-5; D unresolved. CDR3 length equals 14 residues. Trimming took 4 bases from V and 3 from J, leaving 10 bases between them. CDR1 is KGHSH and CDR2 is LQKENI in the germline V gene. The CDR3 sequence is CASSLFGDNQPQHF. In DNA form, the CDR3 reads TGTGCCAGCTCACTATTCGGGGACAATCAGCCCCAGCATTTT. The full variable domain, completed using reference TRBV18 and TRBJ1-5, is NAGVMQNPRHLVRRRGQEARLRCSPMKGHSHVYWYRQLPEEGLKFMVYLQKENIIDESGMPKERFSAEFPKEGPSILRIQQVVRGDSAAYFCASSLFGDNQPQHFGDGTRLSIL.

The rearrangement joins TRBV7-6 to TRBJ1-3; D possibly corresponds to TRBD1 (5 bases). This CDR3 is built from 16 residues. V lost 5 bases, J lost 2 bases, and 16 bases lay in between. Germline values: CDR1 SGHVS, CDR2 FNYEAQ. The CDR3 DNA reads as TGTGCCAGCAGCCTCGGGACTCGTGAGGCTGGAAACACCATATATTTT. Its protein product is CASSLGTREAGNTIYF. The entire variable domain, with the rest obtained from reference TRBV7-6 and TRBJ1-3, is as follows: GAGVSQSPRYKVTKRGQDVALRCDPISGHVSLYWYRQALGQGPEFLTYFNYEAQQDKSGLPNDRFSAERPEGSISTLTIQRTEQRDSAMYRCASSLGTREAGNTIYFGEGSWLTVV.

The chain links TRBV6-6 to TRBJ2-7, with TRBD1 matching over 9 bases. The CDR3 runs to 14 residues. Germline V CDR1 and CDR2: MNHNY, SVGAGI (reference sequence). Trimming at V came to 5 bases and at J to 0 bases, leaving 2 bases not matched to a gene. CDR3 loop: CASSGTGPSYEQYF. As DNA, the CDR3 is TGTGCCAGCAGTGGGACAGGGCCCTCCTACGAGCAGTACTTC.

The sample holds a few counts of this clone. V and J are TRBV11-2 and TRBJ2-5; TRBD1 might be the D (6 bases). The V gene lost 4 bases and the J gene lost 4 bases, with 10 bases spanning the gap. The CDR3 has 13 amino acids. CDR1 is SGHAT and CDR2 is FQNNGV in the germline V gene. CDR3 region: CASSWGLGETQYF. In DNA, the CDR3 is TGTGCCAGCAGCTGGGGGCTTGGAGAGACCCAGTACTTC.

This clone came up a few times. The chain employs TRBV15 and TRBJ1-3; D unresolved. The CDR3 spans 15 residues. Trimming removed 4 bases at V and 9 bases at J, with 19 bases between. The germline gives CDR1 LNHNV, CDR2 YYDKDF (reference sequence). Here the CDR3 DNA reads TGTGCCACCAGCATCCGACCCACGGGAGAAGCCACCATATATTTT. Translation: CATSIRPTGEATIYF.

This CDR3 is CASSYSGLEMYEQYF. The DNA of the CDR3 is TGTGCCAGCAGTTACTCGGGACTCGAAATGTACGAGCAGTACTTC. V and J are TRBV6-5 and TRBJ2-7; possibly TRBD2 for D (6 bases). Germline assignment: CDR1 MNHEY and CDR2 SVGAGI. This CDR3 has 15 amino acids. V lost 0 bases and J lost 4, with 13 bases in between.

CDR3 residues: CASSRTGLTGELFF. Here the CDR3 DNA reads TGTGCCAGCAGTCGGACAGGGCTCACCGGGGAGCTGTTTTTT. The chain employs TRBV2 and TRBJ2-2; 8 nucleotides agree with TRBD1. Germline CDR1 reads SNHLY; CDR2 reads FYNNEI. Trimming took 5 bases from V and 4 from J; bases not matched to a gene: 3. The CDR3 is 14 residues long.

This clone was seen more than once but under ten times. The V and J genes are TRBV7-2 and TRBJ1-1; D call uncertain. This CDR3 is built from 16 residues. Germline lookup yields CDR1 SGHTA and CDR2 FQGNSA. V was shortened by 4 bases and J by 0 bases, with 15 bases between the two germline ends. The CDR3 region has the DNA TGTGCCAGCAGCTCATCCCGCCTGAGAATGAACACTGAAGCTTTCTTT. Encoded protein: CASSSSRLRMNTEAFF.

The chain has TRBV5-1 and TRBJ2-2, with 13 bases identical to TRBD2. CDR1 is SGHRS, CDR2 YFSETQ, per germline. After removal of 5 bases from V and 5 bases from J, the junction contained 15 bases not matched to a gene. There are 19 residues in the CDR3. CDR3 protein: CASRITSGGVRRPTGELFF. In nucleotides, the CDR3 is TGCGCCAGCAGAATAACTAGCGGGGGGGTCCGCCGACCTACCGGGGAGCTGTTTTTT.

The V gene is TRBV9, the J gene TRBJ2-1; TRBD2 matches at 8 bases. From germline, CDR1 is SGDLS and CDR2 YYNGEE. This CDR3 contains 16 residues. Trimming at V came to 0 bases and at J to 10 bases, leaving 12 bases not matched to a gene. In DNA form, the CDR3 reads TGTGCCAGCAGCGTAGTTAGGACTAGCAGTTACGGGGAGCAGTTCTTC. It encodes CASSVVRTSSYGEQFF.

This clone was counted a few times. The DNA for the CDR3 is TGTGCCAGCAGTTTACTTTTTGCGCAGAACACCGGGGAGCTGTTTTTT. This gives the protein CASSLLFAQNTGELFF. V is TRBV27 and J is TRBJ2-2, with D unclear. In germline, CDR1 is MNHEY, CDR2 SMNVEV (reference sequence). Trimming stripped 2 bases from V and 1 base from J, with 11 bases between. CDR3 length equals 16 residues.

This clone was found a few times. The rearrangement uses TRBV27 and TRBJ2-2; 7 positions agree with TRBD1. Germline CDR1 reads MNHEY; CDR2 reads SMNVEV (reference sequence). V lost 6 bases and J lost 2; bases outside the gene matches: 12. There are 17 residues in the CDR3. Here the CDR3 reads CASRLGKTGTNTGELFF. The DNA for the CDR3 is TGTGCCAGCAGACTAGGAAAGACAGGGACCAACACCGGGGAGCTGTTTTTT.

The chain joins TRBV5-1 to TRBJ2-1; D possibly corresponds to TRBD1 (6 bases). Germline V gene data show CDR1 as SGHRS and CDR2 as YFSETQ. The CDR3 consists of 14 residues. The V end was cut by 3 bases, the J end by 9 bases, with 16 bases between. The CDR3 is CASSWGPTFGEQFF. CDR3 DNA sequence: TGCGCCAGCAGCTGGGGGCCCACCTTCGGTGAGCAGTTCTTC. Complete variable domain (other parts from reference TRBV5-1 and TRBJ2-1): KAGVTQTPRYLIKTRGQQVTLSCSPISGHRSVSWYQQTPGQGLQFLFEYFSETQRNKGNFPGRFSGRQFSNSRSEMNVSTLELGDSALYLCASSWGPTFGEQFFGPGTRLTVL.

The chain carries TRBV20-1 and TRBJ2-5; D gene unclear. Germline CDR1 is DFQATT and CDR2 is SNEGSKA (reference sequence). The CDR3 is 11 residues long. Between the trimmed V and J ends, which lost 3 bases and 3 bases, there was a span of 5 bases. CDR3 amino acids: CSASSEETQYF. The CDR3 bases are TGCAGTGCTAGTTCGGAAGAGACCCAGTACTTC.

The gene calls are TRBV29-1 and TRBJ1-6, with 7 nucleotides matching TRBD1. From germline, CDR1 is SQVTM and CDR2 ANQGSEA. Trimming cost V 4 bases and J 5 bases; bases outside gene matches: 5. The CDR3 covers 14 residues. CDR3 sequence reads: CSVASDRDNSPLHF. The CDR3 DNA follows: TGCAGCGTTGCAAGTGACAGGGATAATTCACCCCTCCACTTT.

The rearrangement links TRBV5-4 to TRBJ1-3; D remains unclear. CDR1 and CDR2 from the germline V gene are SGHNT and YYREEE (reference sequence). Trimming took 1 base from V and 4 from J, leaving 9 bases between them. The length of the CDR3 is 14 residues. The CDR3 DNA reads TGTGCCAGCAGCTTGCCAGGTTCGGGAAACACCATATATTTT. Amino acid sequence: CASSLPGSGNTIYF.

CDR3 DNA sequence: TGTGCCAGCAGCCAAGATCAAGCGGGGGGGCCTTATGAGCAGTTCTTC. Translated, it gives CASSQDQAGGPYEQFF. The chain uses TRBV4-2 and TRBJ2-1, with 10 bases matching TRBD2. CDR1 is LGHNA and CDR2 is YNFKEQ in the germline V gene. This CDR3 is 16 amino acids long. The V segment lost 0 bases and the J segment 8 bases; nucleotides outside the gene matches: 7.

Points on this clone: One end of the junction does not line up with germline, which may come from a read error. Other DNA variants within this sample encode the same CDR3. The chain joins TRBV2 to TRBJ1-4; 9 nucleotides align to TRBD1. Germline V lookup: CDR1 SNHLY, CDR2 FYNNEI. The CDR3 consists of 13 residues. CDR3 coding DNA: TGTGCCAGCAGTCTTCGGACAGGGGAAAAGCTGTTTTTT. Its protein product is CASSLRTGEKLFF.

This clone was detected once. The J gene is TRBJ2-1, the V gene TRBV5-1; 7 bases map to TRBD1. The length of the CDR3 is 17 residues. Germline V CDR1 and CDR2: SGHRS, YFSETQ. The V gene end was trimmed by 1 base and the J gene end by 3 bases; junction bases not matched to a gene: 10. The CDR3 region has the DNA TGCGCCAGCAGCTTGATCACCGGGACAGAAAACTACAATGAGCAGTTCTTC. This sequence encodes CASSLITGTENYNEQFF. The whole variable domain, filled in from reference TRBV5-1 and TRBJ2-1, reads KAGVTQTPRYLIKTRGQQVTLSCSPISGHRSVSWYQQTPGQGLQFLFEYFSETQRNKGNFPGRFSGRQFSNSRSEMNVSTLELGDSALYLCASSLITGTENYNEQFFGPGTRLTVL.

Concerning this clone: Other DNA sequences from this sample encode an identical CDR3 as well. The chain combines TRBV15 with TRBJ2-5; 10 bases agree with TRBD1. Per the germline V gene, CDR1 is LNHNV and CDR2 is YYDKDF (reference sequence). Losses at the gene ends were 5 bases for V and 1 base for J; bases not matched to a gene: 1. The CDR3 covers 14 residues. In DNA, the CDR3 is TGTGCCACCAGCCGGGACAGGGGCCAAGAGACCCAGTACTTC. This encodes CATSRDRGQETQYF.

The genes are TRBV5-1 and TRBJ2-6, with no clear D. V was trimmed by 4 bases and J by 0 bases, leaving 5 bases between them. This CDR3 comprises 14 residues. Looked up from germline, CDR1 is SGHRS and CDR2 is YFSETQ. In DNA form, the CDR3 reads TGCGCCAGCAGCGGGCGCTCTGGGGCCAACGTCCTGACTTTC. This encodes CASSGRSGANVLTF.

This clone was seen only a few times. The chain has TRBV18 and TRBJ2-3; D is possibly TRBD2 (5 bases). Trimming took 9 bases from V and 2 from J, leaving 15 bases between them. The CDR3 runs to 14 residues. Germline lookup yields CDR1 KGHSH and CDR2 LQKENI. The chain's CDR3 is CASKPQDSTDTQYF. CDR3 sequence (DNA): TGTGCCAGTAAACCCCAGGACTCCACAGATACGCAGTATTTT.